What follows are 9 T cell receptor beta chains derived from one specimen sequenced in a study of blood T cell repertoires in COVID-19. Assay used: immunoSEQ multiplex PCR; TCRdb lists only in-frame clones, some missing. The table lists 150,000 to 200,000 clones, around 83% of them singletons. The sample was peripheral blood. The receptor source for this set is a woman between 70 and 85 years old with COVID-19, enrolled during active disease.

CDR3 residues: CASSPPGQGYGYTF. The CDR3 bases are TGTGCCAGCAGCCCACCGGGACAGGGGTATGGCTACACCTTC. J is TRBJ1-2 and V is TRBV5-4; 10 bases are shared with TRBD1. The trim removed 4 bases at V and 5 bases at J, leaving 5 bases unmatched. The germline V gene has CDR1 SGHNT and CDR2 YYREEE (reference sequence). The length of the CDR3 is 14 residues.

This clone turned up a few times. This chain connects TRBV18 to TRBJ2-1, with D maybe TRBD2 (6 bases). The CDR3 is 15 amino acids. Germline V gene data show CDR1 as KGHSH and CDR2 as LQKENI. V was trimmed by 3 bases and J by 6 bases, leaving 15 bases between them. The CDR3 protein is CASSPEGYKGNEQFF. The CDR3 bases are TGTGCCAGCTCACCGGAGGGATACAAGGGCAATGAGCAGTTCTTC.

The rearrangement links TRBV19 to TRBJ2-1, with D perhaps TRBD1 (6 bases). V was cut by 2 bases and J by 0 bases, with 8 bases left in between. There are 15 residues in the CDR3. Germline V lookup: CDR1 LNHDA, CDR2 SQIVND (reference sequence). The CDR3 DNA reads TGTGCCAGTAGTATAAGGGGGAGCTCCTACAATGAGCAGTTCTTC. As protein: CASSIRGSSYNEQFF.

The chain links TRBV19 to TRBJ2-5; D uncertain. The germline V gene has CDR1 LNHDA and CDR2 SQIVND (reference sequence). The CDR3 totals 13 residues. Trimming removed 1 base at V and 2 bases at J, with 5 bases between. The CDR3 bases are TGTGCCAGTAGTATAGGGAGACAAGAGACCCAGTACTTC. It codes for CASSIGRQETQYF. The full variable domain, in which reference TRBV19 and TRBJ2-5 provide the parts outside the CDR3, is DGGITQSPKYLFRKEGQNVTLSCEQNLNHDAMYWYRQDPGQGLRLIYYSQIVNDFQKGDIAEGYSVSREKKESFPLTVTSAQKNPTAFYLCASSIGRQETQYFGPGTRLLVL.

This clone has only a few counts. The chain has TRBV7-8 and TRBJ1-1; 10 nucleotides line up with TRBD1. Trimming at V came to 7 bases and at J to 4 bases, leaving 9 bases not matched to a gene. The germline V gene has CDR1 SGHVS and CDR2 FQNEAQ. The CDR3 contains 15 residues. Here the CDR3 DNA reads TGTGCCAGCACCAGGACCGGGACAGGGGTCACTGAAGCTTTCTTT. This gives the protein CASTRTGTGVTEAFF.

The chain carries TRBV24-1 and TRBJ1-2; possibly TRBD1 for D (6 bases). From germline, CDR1 is KGHDR and CDR2 SFDVKD. This CDR3 comprises 15 residues. V was trimmed by 3 bases and J by 4 bases, leaving 14 bases between them. The CDR3 coding sequence is TGTGCCACCAGTGATACCAGGACAGTCCCCTATGGCTACACCTTC. Its protein product is CATSDTRTVPYGYTF.

The chain couples TRBV18 to TRBJ1-5; 9 bases match TRBD1. V trimming: 3 bases; J trimming: 3 bases; junction bases outside the gene matches: 3. The CDR3 totals 15 residues. Per germline, CDR1 KGHSH and CDR2 LQKENI. CDR3 region: CASSPGTGNNQPQHF. The CDR3 nucleotides read TGTGCCAGCTCACCCGGGACAGGGAACAATCAGCCCCAGCATTTT.

The V and J genes are TRBV3-1 (or the pseudogene TRBV3-2) and TRBJ2-5; 14 positions agree with TRBD2. CDR1 is LGHDT and CDR2 is YNNKEL in the germline V gene (reference sequence). V dropped 2 bases and J dropped 13; count of bases not matched to a gene: 12. The CDR3 consists of 16 residues. As DNA, the CDR3 is TGTGCCAGCAGCCAACCCGAAGGGACTAGCGGGGGCGGGTGGTACTTC. It is translated as CASSQPEGTSGGGWYF.

This clone came up once. This chain links TRBV5-1 with TRBJ1-6, with no clear D. Germline CDR1 reads SGHRS; CDR2 reads YFSETQ. Trimming removed 0 bases from V and 8 bases from J, with 9 bases in between. The CDR3 is 14 residues long. The CDR3 reads CASSLAGRYSPLHF. CDR3 DNA: TGCGCCAGCAGCTTGGCAGGAAGATATTCACCCCTCCACTTT.